The rows below give T cell receptor beta chains drawn from one sample of a study of T cells in Graves' hyperthyroidism and ophthalmopathy. TCRdb recomputed calls from the multiplex PCR reads with MiXCR, one row per CDR3 protein. The data show roughly 240,000 distinct CDR3 sequences, around 17% seen once. Sequenced input: blood. The origin of the receptors is a woman aged 18-29 years with Graves' ophthalmopathy. The CDR3 runs from the conserved cysteine through the conserved F or W. D genes are given only for firm matches. The listing skips clone size in some rows; elsewhere it reads once, few, many or a size class.

J gene	clone size	D gene	V gene	CDR3 protein	CDR3 DNA
TRBJ2-7	many	TRBD1	TRBV6-2/TRBV6-3	CASSYSTGDRVDYEQYF	TGTGCCAGCAGTTACTCGACGGGCGACAGGGTCGACTACGAGCAGTACTTC
TRBJ2-7	few	NA	TRBV9	CASSVGLLGEQYF	TGTGCCAGCAGCGTGGGCCTGTTGGGCGAGCAGTACTTC
TRBJ2-5	few	TRBD2	TRBV9	CASSVAGGGLEETQYF	TGTGCCAGCAGCGTAGCTGGCGGGGGTCTAGAAGAGACCCAGTACTTC
TRBJ2-1	many	TRBD2	TRBV12-3/TRBV12-4	CASSQMGLAGVYEQFF	TGTGCCAGCAGCCAAATGGGGCTAGCGGGAGTTTATGAGCAGTTCTTC
TRBJ1-2	many	TRBD1	TRBV20-1	CSARPRTGGRRYGYTF	TGCAGTGCTAGACCCCGCACAGGGGGCAGGAGGTATGGCTACACCTTC
TRBJ2-1	many	NA	TRBV10-3	CAISEKNGGPYNEQFF	TGTGCCATCAGTGAGAAGAACGGAGGGCCCTACAATGAGCAGTTCTTC
TRBJ2-2	many	NA	TRBV12-3/TRBV12-4	CASRKQGAGELFF	TGTGCCAGCAGGAAACAGGGAGCCGGGGAGCTGTTTTTT
TRBJ1-2	many	NA	TRBV5-1	CASSTTGYGYTF	TGCGCCAGCAGCACCACAGGGTATGGCTACACCTTC
TRBJ1-1	many	NA	TRBV7-2	CASSLEWGEAFF	TGTGCCAGCAGCTTAGAGTGGGGTGAAGCTTTCTTT
TRBJ2-3	many	TRBD1	TRBV24-1	CATSDLGQGPGGTQYF	TGTGCCACCAGTGATTTGGGACAGGGGCCGGGGGGTACGCAGTATTTT
TRBJ2-7	many	NA	TRBV28	CASTPDNYEQYF	TGTGCCAGCACACCGGACAACTACGAGCAGTACTTC
TRBJ1-6	many	NA	TRBV9	CASSDGSLNNSPLHF	TGTGCCAGCAGCGACGGGTCGTTAAATAATTCACCCCTCCACTTT
TRBJ2-5	many	NA	TRBV12-3/TRBV12-4	CASSLTGTQYF	TGTGCCAGCAGTTTGACAGGGACCCAGTACTTC
TRBJ2-2	many	TRBD2	TRBV3-1	CASSRKREGLNTGELFF	TGTGCCAGCAGCCGCAAGCGGGAGGGCCTGAACACCGGGGAGCTGTTTTTT
TRBJ1-1	many	NA	TRBV19	CASSPRAHLNTEAFF	TGTGCCAGTAGTCCAAGGGCACATCTGAACACTGAAGCTTTCTTT
TRBJ2-5	many	TRBD2	TRBV6-1	CASSEDLAGSWTQYF	TGTGCCAGCAGTGAAGACCTAGCGGGATCGTGGACCCAGTACTTC
TRBJ2-7	NA	NA	TRBV19	CASSITPGSYEQYF	TGTGCCAGTAGTATTACTCCGGGCAGCTACGAGCAGTACTTC
TRBJ2-1	many	TRBD2	TRBV4-3	CASSLAGINNEQFF	TGCGCCAGCAGCCTAGCGGGGATAAACAATGAGCAGTTCTTC
TRBJ1-5	NA	NA	TRBV2	CASSRQSVSNQPQHF	TGTGCCAGCAGCAGACAGAGCGTTAGCAATCAGCCCCAGCATTTT
TRBJ1-2	many	NA	TRBV28	CASSSQPPDYGYTF	TGTGCCAGCAGTTCGCAGCCGCCGGACTATGGCTACACCTTC
TRBJ2-5	few	TRBD2	TRBV5-1	CASSLGSAGGLETQYF	TGCGCCAGCAGCTTGGGATCGGCGGGAGGGCTAGAGACCCAGTACTTC
TRBJ2-7	many	NA	TRBV5-8	CASSLIADTYEQYF	TGTGCCAGCAGCTTGATAGCGGACACCTACGAGCAGTACTTC
TRBJ2-1	few	NA	TRBV6-1	CTSSRDGITLYNEQFF	TGTACCAGCAGTCGAGACGGAATTACTTTATACAATGAGCAGTTCTTC
TRBJ2-5	many	TRBD2	TRBV11-2	CASSLGRGGGRGETQYF	TGTGCCAGCAGCTTAGGCCGGGGGGGCGGGAGAGGAGAGACCCAGTACTTC